This TCR beta chain appears in the sequencing data of a study of blood T cell repertoires in COVID-19. The repertoire was sequenced with immunoSEQ multiplex PCR; TCRdb's copy has only in-frame clones and lacks some. Of fewer than 350,000 clones listed, over 75% were seen once; the top ten hold roughly 9%. In germline, CDR1 is SGHTA, CDR2 FQGNSA. The CDR3 extends over 16 amino acids. V lost 1 base and J 6 bases, leaving 17 bases between the germline ends. The receptor was derived from a man younger than 30 with active or convalescent COVID-19. The chain uses TRBV7-2 and TRBJ2-3; TRBD2 is a possible D gene (6 bases). The sequenced sample was peripheral blood. The CDR3 bases are TGTGCCAGCAGCTTAGTTTGGAGGGTTGGAGACGATACGCAGTATTTT. Amino acid sequence: CASSLVWRVGDDTQYF.